One and the same sample provided the 27 T cell receptor beta chains below, sequenced in a study of blood T cell repertoires in COVID-19. Sequencing used immunoSEQ multiplex PCR; TCRdb keeps in-frame clones, though not all of them. There are 75,000 to 95,000 clones in the sample; more than 75% occur only once, and around a quarter lies in the top ten. The sample consisted of peripheral blood. The receptors originated from a human donor in a cohort sampled during active COVID-19.

The chain combines TRBV5-4 with TRBJ2-2, with D possibly being TRBD2 (6 bases). V lost 5 bases and J lost 7, with 24 bases in between. The germline CDR1 and CDR2 sequences are SGHNT and YYREEE (reference sequence). CDR3 length equals 17 residues. CDR3 sequence reads: CASSTGGVSRMDGELFF. The CDR3 bases are TGTGCCAGCAGTACCGGCGGGGTGTCCCGGATGGACGGGGAGCTGTTTTTT.

The CDR3 here is CASSLGVGYGYTF. Here the CDR3 DNA reads TGTGCCAGCAGCTTAGGGGTCGGGTATGGCTACACCTTC. The chain links TRBV7-9 to TRBJ1-2, with D unresolved. Trimming stripped 1 base from V and 5 bases from J, with 8 bases between. Germline lookup yields CDR1 SEHNR and CDR2 FQNEAQ (reference sequence). The CDR3 runs to 13 residues.

The chain uses TRBV7-2 and TRBJ1-6; D gene unclear. This CDR3 contains 17 residues. V lost 2 bases to trimming and J lost 2 bases, with 13 bases between them. Germline-derived CDR1 and CDR2 are SGHTA and FQGNSA. CDR3 DNA sequence: TGTGCCAGCAGCTTAAGTACGTGGGCAGCCTATAATTCACCCCTCCACTTT. Encoded protein: CASSLSTWAAYNSPLHF.

In this sample, this clone turned up a few times. V gene TRBV4-2 combines with J gene TRBJ1-2; D is uncertain. Germline assignment: CDR1 LGHNA and CDR2 YNFKEQ. Trimming cost V 0 bases and J 8 bases, with 16 bases left between them. CDR3 length: 15 residues. The CDR3 region has the DNA TGTGCCAGCAGCCAAGATGCCGGGAGATGGGAAGGCTACACCTTC. Residues: CASSQDAGRWEGYTF.

The chain is built from TRBV19 and TRBJ1-5, with 8 bases aligning to TRBD1. Trimming took 10 bases from V and 5 from J; bases not matched to a gene: 16. The CDR3 loop spans 16 amino acids. Germline V lookup: CDR1 LNHDA, CDR2 SQIVND (reference sequence). CDR3 DNA: TGTGCCACGAGGCCCGACAGGGGAGGGCCCCATCAGCCCCAGCATTTT. It encodes CATRPDRGGPHQPQHF.

With regard to this clone: Other DNA sequences from this sample encode an identical CDR3 as well. CDR3 DNA: TGTGCCAGCAGCTCCCCCTGGCCCTACGAGCAGTACTTC. Protein product: CASSSPWPYEQYF. The V and J genes are TRBV7-3 and TRBJ2-7; D is uncertain. The CDR3 has 13 residues. Germline V gene data show CDR1 as SGHTA and CDR2 as FQGTGA. V was pared by 4 bases and J by 2 bases, with 9 bases between.

This clone appeared a single time. This rearrangement joins TRBV4-2 to TRBJ2-7, with D possibly TRBD2 on 5 matching bases. Germline values: CDR1 LGHNA, CDR2 YNFKEQ. The CDR3 is 15 amino acids. V was shortened by 4 bases and J by 0 bases, with 13 bases between the two germline ends. The CDR3: CASSRGLSSSYEQYF. The CDR3 nucleotides are TGTGCCAGCAGCCGTGGACTGTCGAGCTCCTACGAGCAGTACTTC.

The chain combines TRBV2 with TRBJ1-1, with 7 bases aligning to TRBD1. The germline V gene has CDR1 SNHLY and CDR2 FYNNEI. The CDR3 covers 17 residues. V lost 5 bases to trimming and J lost 0 bases; unmatched junction nucleotides: 12. CDR3 in amino acids: CASSPQGGWIMNTEAFF. In DNA form, the CDR3 reads TGTGCCAGCAGTCCTCAGGGGGGTTGGATAATGAACACTGAAGCTTTCTTT.

The J gene is TRBJ2-3, the V gene TRBV5-6, with 7 nucleotides matching TRBD1. Trimming cost V 4 bases and J 2 bases; bases outside gene matches: 10. This CDR3 has 16 amino acids. The germline V gene encodes CDR1 SGHDT and CDR2 YYEEEE. CDR3 sequence: CASSPIPGQITDTQYF. Written as DNA, the CDR3 is TGTGCCAGCAGCCCAATTCCGGGACAGATCACAGATACGCAGTATTTT. Based on the CDR3 plus reference TRBV5-6 and TRBJ2-3, the full variable domain is DAGVTQSPTHLIKTRGQQVTLRCSPKSGHDTVSWYQQALGQGPQFIFQYYEEEERQRGNFPDRFSGHQFPNYSSELNVNALLLGDSALYLCASSPIPGQITDTQYFGPGTRLTVL.

This clone was counted a single time. V gene TRBV6-5 combines with J gene TRBJ2-7; TRBD1 might be the D (5 bases). The V gene's germline CDR1 is MNHEY and CDR2 SVGAGI. V gave up 7 bases and J gave up 6 bases, with 13 bases separating them. This CDR3 spans 12 amino acids. The CDR3 sequence is CASTSGIGEQYF. The CDR3 DNA reads as TGTGCCAGCACTTCAGGGATCGGCGAGCAGTACTTC.

DNA for the CDR3: TGTGCCAGCAGTAGACAGGTACCGAAGAATCAGCCCCAGCATTTT. Amino acid sequence: CASSRQVPKNQPQHF. The rearrangement uses TRBV2 and TRBJ1-5, with a possible D match to TRBD1 (6 bases). CDR3 length: 15 residues. The germline CDR1 and CDR2 sequences are SNHLY and FYNNEI. V was shortened by 5 bases and J by 4 bases, with 15 bases between the two germline ends.

This rearrangement joins TRBV5-1 to TRBJ1-2, with TRBD1 identical over 9 bases. Germline-derived CDR1 and CDR2 are SGHRS and YFSETQ. This CDR3 spans 14 amino acids. The trim removed 2 bases at V and 6 bases at J, leaving 5 bases unmatched. The CDR3 nucleotides are TGCGCCAGCAGCTTCCGGACAGGGGCGGATGGCTACACCTTC. Translated: CASSFRTGADGYTF.

The chain couples TRBV29-1 to TRBJ1-2, with D perhaps TRBD1 (6 bases). The CDR3 runs to 15 residues. The germline V and J ends were trimmed by 1 base and 4 bases, with 16 bases remaining between them. Germline loops: CDR1 SQVTM, CDR2 ANQGSEA. The chain's CDR3 is CSVEGGLGALYGYTF. CDR3 nucleotide sequence: TGCAGCGTTGAAGGGGGGCTAGGTGCTCTCTATGGCTACACCTTC.

Ten or more counts support this clone. This chain links TRBV5-1 with TRBJ1-5; 8 bases are shared with TRBD1. The CDR3 has 14 residues. With 6 bases clipped from V and 4 bases from J, the junction kept 6 bases outside the gene matches. Germline assignment: CDR1 SGHRS and CDR2 YFSETQ. In DNA, the CDR3 is TGCGCCAGCAAAGAGACAGGGGCTAATCAGCCCCAGCATTTT. This gives the protein CASKETGANQPQHF.

This clone was seen just once. V gene TRBV24-1 combines with J gene TRBJ2-3; tentative D call: TRBD1 (5 bases). This CDR3 contains 14 residues. The germline V gene encodes CDR1 KGHDR and CDR2 SFDVKD. The germline V and J ends were trimmed by 3 bases and 2 bases, with 8 bases remaining between them. The CDR3 is CATSDATDTDTQYF. The DNA of the CDR3 is TGTGCCACCAGTGATGCGACAGACACAGATACGCAGTATTTT.

The J gene is TRBJ1-2, the V gene TRBV4-1; D uncertain. This CDR3 has 13 amino acids. Trimming took off 0 bases at V and 5 bases at J, with 7 bases between the two ends. The germline V gene encodes CDR1 MGHRA and CDR2 YSYEKL. The CDR3 DNA is TGCGCCAGCAGCCAAGAGGCCGGGTATGGCTACACCTTC. Its protein product is CASSQEAGYGYTF.

The chain combines TRBV5-1 with TRBJ1-2; 9 bases align to TRBD1. This CDR3 has 14 residues. Germline trimming cut 4 bases from V and 2 bases from J; bases unmatched to any gene: 3. From germline, CDR1 is SGHRS and CDR2 YFSETQ. CDR3 coding DNA: TGCGCCAGCAGCCCTGGGACAGGGAACTATGGCTACACCTTC. Translation: CASSPGTGNYGYTF.

The chain is built from TRBV6-4 and TRBJ1-5, with D unresolved. Per the germline V gene, CDR1 is MRHNA and CDR2 is SNTAGT. The CDR3 is 18 residues long. The V end was cut by 2 bases, the J end by 4 bases, with 21 bases between. The CDR3 nucleotides read TGTGCCAGCAGTGACCCGGGGAGAGGAAGGGTACCTAATCAGCCCCAGCATTTT. This gives the protein CASSDPGRGRVPNQPQHF.

The chain employs TRBV9 and TRBJ2-3, with 14 bases that match TRBD2. Trimming removed 3 bases from V and 4 bases from J; junction bases left unmatched: 1. Germline CDR1 is SGDLS and CDR2 is YYNGEE. This CDR3 is built from 15 residues. The CDR3 DNA sequence: TGTGCCAGCAGCGGGGGACTAGCGGGGGCAGATACGCAGTATTTT. It yields the protein CASSGGLAGADTQYF.

The chain carries TRBV19 and TRBJ2-2; possible D gene TRBD1, 6 bases. V lost 5 bases to trimming and J lost 6 bases, with 13 bases between them. CDR3 length: 14 amino acids. The germline gives CDR1 LNHDA, CDR2 SQIVND (reference sequence). The CDR3 coding sequence is TGTGCCAGTAGTGCCTCAGGGGCCGCCGGGGAGCTGTTTTTT. Encoded protein: CASSASGAAGELFF. Looking up the rest from reference TRBV19 and TRBJ2-2 gives the full variable domain: DGGITQSPKYLFRKEGQNVTLSCEQNLNHDAMYWYRQDPGQGLRLIYYSQIVNDFQKGDIAEGYSVSREKKESFPLTVTSAQKNPTAFYLCASSASGAAGELFFGEGSRLTVL.

The chain couples TRBV19 to TRBJ2-3; no reliable D call. The germline V gene encodes CDR1 LNHDA and CDR2 SQIVND (reference sequence). The V and J ends lost 3 bases and 3 bases respectively, with 7 bases between them. This CDR3 has 13 amino acids. CDR3 coding DNA: TGTGCCAGTAGTATCCCCCCAACAGATACGCAGTATTTT. The encoded protein is CASSIPPTDTQYF.

This chain joins TRBV5-1 and TRBJ1-2; 10 positions agree with TRBD1. The CDR3 length is 14 residues. Looked up from germline, CDR1 is SGHRS and CDR2 is YFSETQ. J was trimmed by 6 bases and V by 4 bases; bases with no gene match: 6. CDR3 coding DNA: TGCGCCAGCAGCGCCACGACAGGGGGCGATGGCTACACCTTC. This gives the protein CASSATTGGDGYTF.

The chain joins TRBV7-8 to TRBJ1-1; D remains unclear. Looked up from germline, CDR1 is SGHVS and CDR2 is FQNEAQ. V lost 4 bases and J 0 bases, leaving 15 bases between the germline ends. The CDR3 sequence is 16 residues long. The CDR3 nucleotides read TGTGCCAGCAGCTACCGGTCCGCCAGGTTGAACACTGAAGCTTTCTTT. This encodes CASSYRSARLNTEAFF.

This chain links TRBV10-3 with TRBJ1-4, with 7 bases that match TRBD1. This CDR3 has 16 residues. Germline assignment: CDR1 ENHRY and CDR2 SYGVKD. Trimming cost V 4 bases and J 8 bases; bases outside gene matches: 13. The CDR3 DNA follows: TGTGCCATCAGTGGCGAGACAGGGAGAAGAACCGAAAAACTGTTTTTT. Translating it yields CAISGETGRRTEKLFF.

V is TRBV10-1 and J is TRBJ2-2, with 9 bases lining up with TRBD1. The germline V gene has CDR1 WNHNN and CDR2 SYGVQD (reference sequence). The CDR3 is made up of 14 amino acids. V shed 4 bases, J shed 4 bases, and the junction held 1 base outside the gene matches. The CDR3 DNA follows: TGCGCCAGCAGTGCGGGACAGGGCACCGGGGAGCTGTTTTTT. Protein: CASSAGQGTGELFF.

Comments on this clone: The same CDR3 arises from other DNA sequences in this sample as well. The gene calls are TRBV5-1 and TRBJ2-7, with TRBD1 as a possible D gene (6 bases). Trimming stripped 4 bases from V and 0 bases from J, with 11 bases between. Germline CDR1 SGHRS, CDR2 YFSETQ. The CDR3 contains 14 residues. CDR3 loop: CASSDTGSSYEQYF. In nucleotides, the CDR3 is TGCGCCAGCAGCGATACAGGGAGCTCCTACGAGCAGTACTTC. The full variable domain, its missing parts supplied by reference TRBV5-1 and TRBJ2-7, is KAGVTQTPRYLIKTRGQQVTLSCSPISGHRSVSWYQQTPGQGLQFLFEYFSETQRNKGNFPGRFSGRQFSNSRSEMNVSTLELGDSALYLCASSDTGSSYEQYFGPGTRLTVT.

The chain recombines TRBV14 with TRBJ1-3; TRBD1 is a possible D gene (5 bases). This CDR3 has 15 residues. With 4 bases removed from V and 4 bases from J, the gap between germline ends came to 14 bases. The germline V gene has CDR1 SGHDN and CDR2 FVKESK. CDR3 bases: TGTGCCAGCAGCCTGCTGGCAGGGCCAGGAAACACCATATATTTT. As protein: CASSLLAGPGNTIYF.